The source of this TCR beta chain is a study of blood T cell repertoires in COVID-19. Study at large: Sample material is recorded as cDNA or gDNA derived from T cells, B-cell-depleted T cells, or PBMCs.

The CDR3 is 16 amino acids. CDR1 is MDHEN, CDR2 SYDVKM, per germline. Trimming removed 3 bases from V and 1 base from J; junction bases left unmatched: 8. This study enrolled people aged about 18 to 90 from approximately 24 US geographic areas. Categorization into cohorts depended on clinical history that participants reported. Only in-frame clones appear in the TCRdb table, and some are missing; sequencing was by immunoSEQ multiplex PCR. Found here are around 300,000 clones, roughly 90% of them singletons; the top ten hold approximately 4%. The receptor was isolated from a woman aged 18-30 years with acute COVID-19. J is TRBJ1-2 and V is TRBV28; 7 nucleotides align to TRBD1. The sequencing sample was made of PBMCs or T cells enriched from blood (not recorded which). The CDR3 sequence: CASSFHYRGDNYGYTF. In DNA form, the CDR3 reads TGTGCCAGCAGTTTTCACTACAGGGGTGATAACTATGGCTACACCTTC.